This T cell receptor (beta chain) originates from a study of early T cells in non-severe SARS-CoV-2 infection. Study summary: Chains were not paired, and sequencing was done on bulk RNA from unsorted whole blood. Study results and limitations: Anti-spike CD8 specificities were favored by VDJdb matching, whose results missed private and CD4 specificities.

With 4 bases clipped from V and 9 bases from J, the junction kept 10 bases outside the gene matches. The CDR3 totals 15 residues. Germline values: CDR1 SGHRS, CDR2 YFSETQ. Attachment of unique molecular identifiers was made to individual cDNA molecules. MiXCR was run by TCRdb on the 5' RACE reads, yielding one entry per CDR3 protein. The data show tens of thousands of distinct CDR3 sequences, just under 3% seen once. Points on this clonotype: As yet, its antigen is unknown.

The chain has TRBV5-1 and TRBJ2-1, with 10 bases lining up with TRBD1. Sequencing was performed on whole blood. This receptor was identified in an adult who was a healthcare worker with PCR-confirmed SARS-CoV-2 infection or an uninfected control (not recorded which). CDR3 DNA sequence: TGCGCCAGCAGCACGGGACAGGGGTTGTTTGTTGAGCAGTTCTTC. Protein sequence: CASSTGQGLFVEQFF.